This T cell receptor (beta chain) was profiled in a study of blood T cell repertoires in COVID-19. In the original analysis: Amplification with reference gene primers provided the estimates of nucleated cell counts. Libraries were prepared by immunoSEQ multiplex PCR; TCRdb keeps only in-frame clonotypes and omits some of them. The V and J calls and the clone size are those of that table, but D and trimming were determined from the DNA. The sample lists about 99,000 clones, about 90% occurring once. V was cut by 8 bases and J by 8 bases, with 19 bases left in between. Germline V gene sequence: CDR1 WNHNN, CDR2 SYGVQD (reference sequence). The CDR3 length is 14 residues.

The receptor's source is a human donor in a cohort sampled during active COVID-19. The chain employs TRBV10-1 and TRBJ2-1; maybe TRBD2 (6 bases). Sequences were obtained from peripheral blood. Written as DNA, the CDR3 is TGCGCCAGCCGGGCCTACCGGGACTCCCATGAGCAGTTCTTC. Encoded protein: CASRAYRDSHEQFF.